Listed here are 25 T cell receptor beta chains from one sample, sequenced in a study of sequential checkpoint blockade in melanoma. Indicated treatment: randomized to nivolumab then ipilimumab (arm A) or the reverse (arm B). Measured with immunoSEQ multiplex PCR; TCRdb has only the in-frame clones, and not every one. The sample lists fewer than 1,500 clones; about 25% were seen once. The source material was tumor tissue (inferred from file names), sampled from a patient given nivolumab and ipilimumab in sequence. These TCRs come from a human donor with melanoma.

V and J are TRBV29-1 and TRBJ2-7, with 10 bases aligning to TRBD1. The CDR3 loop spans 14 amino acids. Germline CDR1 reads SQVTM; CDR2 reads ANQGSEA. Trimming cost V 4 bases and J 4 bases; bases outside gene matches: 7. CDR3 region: CSVGGGGQGYEQYF. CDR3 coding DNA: TGCAGCGTTGGGGGAGGGGGACAGGGGTACGAGCAGTACTTC.

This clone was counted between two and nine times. The CDR3 DNA is TGTGCCTGGAGGAGGGTGTACACTGAAGCTTTCTTT. This codes for CAWRRVYTEAFF. This rearrangement joins TRBV30 to TRBJ1-1; D call uncertain. The CDR3 consists of 12 residues. Trimming stripped 3 bases from V and 3 bases from J, with 8 bases between. Per the germline V gene, CDR1 is GTSNPN and CDR2 is SVGIG (reference sequence).

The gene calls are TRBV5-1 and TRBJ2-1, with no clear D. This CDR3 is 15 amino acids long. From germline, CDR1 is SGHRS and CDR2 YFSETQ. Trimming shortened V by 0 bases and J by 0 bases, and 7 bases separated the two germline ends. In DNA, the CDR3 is TGCGCCAGCAGCTTGGAAGGCAACTCCTACAATGAGCAGTTCTTC. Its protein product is CASSLEGNSYNEQFF.

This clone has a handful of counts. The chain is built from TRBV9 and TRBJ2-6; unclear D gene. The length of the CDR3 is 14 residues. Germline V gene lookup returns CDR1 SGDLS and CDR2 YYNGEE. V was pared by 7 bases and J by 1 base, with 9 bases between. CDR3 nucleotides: TGTGCCAGCGTTGATAGGTCTGGGGCCAACGTCCTGACTTTC. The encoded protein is CASVDRSGANVLTF.

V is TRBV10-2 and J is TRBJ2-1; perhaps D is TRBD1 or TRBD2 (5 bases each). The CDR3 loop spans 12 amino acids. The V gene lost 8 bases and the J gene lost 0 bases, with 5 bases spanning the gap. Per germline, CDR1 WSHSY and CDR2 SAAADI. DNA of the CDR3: TGCGCCAGCGGGGGCTCCTACAATGAGCAGTTCTTC. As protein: CASGGSYNEQFF.

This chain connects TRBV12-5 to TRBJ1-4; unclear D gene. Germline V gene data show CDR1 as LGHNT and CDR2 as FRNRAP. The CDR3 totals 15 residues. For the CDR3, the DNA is TGTGCCAGCGCGTCACGGAGGGCAACTAATGAAAAACTGTTTTTT. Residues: CASASRRATNEKLFF.

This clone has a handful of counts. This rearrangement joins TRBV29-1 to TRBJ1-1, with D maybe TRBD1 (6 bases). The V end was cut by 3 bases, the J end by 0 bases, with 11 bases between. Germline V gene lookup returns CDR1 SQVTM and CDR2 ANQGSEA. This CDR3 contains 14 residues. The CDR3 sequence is CSVDQGLMNTEAFF. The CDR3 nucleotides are TGCAGCGTTGATCAGGGGTTGATGAACACTGAAGCTTTCTTT.

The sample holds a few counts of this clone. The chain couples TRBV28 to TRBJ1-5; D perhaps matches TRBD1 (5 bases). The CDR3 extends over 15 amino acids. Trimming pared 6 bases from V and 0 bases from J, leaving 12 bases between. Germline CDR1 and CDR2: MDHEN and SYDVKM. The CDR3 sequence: CASSTARGSNQPQHF. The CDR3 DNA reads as TGTGCCAGCAGCACTGCGAGGGGTAGCAATCAGCCCCAGCATTTT.

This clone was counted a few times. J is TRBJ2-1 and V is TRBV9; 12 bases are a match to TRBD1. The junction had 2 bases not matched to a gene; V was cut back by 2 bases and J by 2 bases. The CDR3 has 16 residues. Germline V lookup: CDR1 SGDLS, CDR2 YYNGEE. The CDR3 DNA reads TGTGCCAGCAGCGTGTGGGACAGGGGGCCCTACAATGAGCAGTTCTTC. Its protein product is CASSVWDRGPYNEQFF.

CDR3: CASSYSGGANNEQFF. For the CDR3, the DNA is TGTGCCAGCAGTTACTCCGGCGGGGCCAACAATGAGCAGTTCTTC. V usage is TRBV6-8 and J usage is TRBJ2-1, with D perhaps matching TRBD2 (6 bases). The CDR3 has 15 amino acids. Trimming took 0 bases from V and 5 from J, leaving 11 bases between them. Germline values: CDR1 MNHGY, CDR2 SAAAGT.

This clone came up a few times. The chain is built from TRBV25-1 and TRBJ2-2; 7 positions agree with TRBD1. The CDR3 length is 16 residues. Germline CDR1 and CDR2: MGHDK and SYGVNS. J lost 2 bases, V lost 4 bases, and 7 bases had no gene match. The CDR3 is CASSGRTGANTGELFF. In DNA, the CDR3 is TGTGCCAGCAGTGGAAGGACAGGTGCTAACACCGGGGAGCTGTTTTTT.

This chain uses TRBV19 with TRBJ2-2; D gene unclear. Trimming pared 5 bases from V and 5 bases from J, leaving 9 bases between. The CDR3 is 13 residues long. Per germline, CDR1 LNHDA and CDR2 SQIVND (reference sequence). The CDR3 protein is CASSSVRTGELFF. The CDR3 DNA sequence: TGTGCCAGTAGTTCGGTACGGACCGGGGAGCTGTTTTTT.

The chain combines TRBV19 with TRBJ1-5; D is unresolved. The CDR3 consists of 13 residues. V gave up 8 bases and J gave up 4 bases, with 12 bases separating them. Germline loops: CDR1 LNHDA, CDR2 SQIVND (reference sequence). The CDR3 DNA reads TGTGCCAGTTCGACTCCGGGGAATCAGCCCCAGCATTTT. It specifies CASSTPGNQPQHF.

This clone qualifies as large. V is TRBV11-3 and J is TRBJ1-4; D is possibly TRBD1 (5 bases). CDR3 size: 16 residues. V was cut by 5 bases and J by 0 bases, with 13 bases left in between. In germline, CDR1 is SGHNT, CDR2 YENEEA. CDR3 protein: CASSLGHLATNEKLFF. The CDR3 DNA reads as TGTGCCAGCAGCCTAGGACACCTTGCAACTAATGAAAAACTGTTTTTT.

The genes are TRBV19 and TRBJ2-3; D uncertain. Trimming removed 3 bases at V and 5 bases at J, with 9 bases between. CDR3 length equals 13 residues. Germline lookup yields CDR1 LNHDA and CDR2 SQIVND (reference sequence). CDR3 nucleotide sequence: TGTGCCAGTAGTATGGTCTCCATAGATACGCAGTATTTT. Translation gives CASSMVSIDTQYF.

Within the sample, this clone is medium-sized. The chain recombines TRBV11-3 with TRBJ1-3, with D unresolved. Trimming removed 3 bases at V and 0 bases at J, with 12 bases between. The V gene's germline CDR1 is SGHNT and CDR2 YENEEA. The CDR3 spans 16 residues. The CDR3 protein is CASSLGSTTSGNTIYF. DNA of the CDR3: TGTGCCAGCAGCTTGGGCAGTACCACCTCTGGAAACACCATATATTTT.

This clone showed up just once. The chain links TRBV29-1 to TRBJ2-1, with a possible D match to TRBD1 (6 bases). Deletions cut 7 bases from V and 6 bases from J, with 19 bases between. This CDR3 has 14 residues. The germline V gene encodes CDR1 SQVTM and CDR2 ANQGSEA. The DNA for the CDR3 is TGCAGCGCAGCCGGACAGCTAGCTGCCAATGAGCAGTTCTTC. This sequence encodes CSAAGQLAANEQFF.

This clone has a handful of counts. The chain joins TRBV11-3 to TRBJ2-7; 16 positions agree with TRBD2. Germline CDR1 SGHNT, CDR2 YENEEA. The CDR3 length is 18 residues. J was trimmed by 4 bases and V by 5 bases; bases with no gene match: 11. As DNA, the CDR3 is TGTGCCAGCAGCGCGGGACTAGCGGGGGGGGACCTTTTTTACGAGCAGTACTTC. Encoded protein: CASSAGLAGGDLFYEQYF.

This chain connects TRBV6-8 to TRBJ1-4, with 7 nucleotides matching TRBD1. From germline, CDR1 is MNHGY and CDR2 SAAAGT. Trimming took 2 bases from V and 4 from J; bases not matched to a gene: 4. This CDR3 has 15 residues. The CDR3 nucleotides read TGTGCCAGCAGTTACACAGGGGCGGGTAATGAAAAACTGTTTTTT. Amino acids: CASSYTGAGNEKLFF.

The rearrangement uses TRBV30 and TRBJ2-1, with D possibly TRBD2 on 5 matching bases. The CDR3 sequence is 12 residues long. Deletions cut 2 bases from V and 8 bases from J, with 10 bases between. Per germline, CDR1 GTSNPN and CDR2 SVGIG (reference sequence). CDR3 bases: TGTGCCTGGAGTTCTCTAGCCGATGAGCAGTTCTTC. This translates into CAWSSLADEQFF.

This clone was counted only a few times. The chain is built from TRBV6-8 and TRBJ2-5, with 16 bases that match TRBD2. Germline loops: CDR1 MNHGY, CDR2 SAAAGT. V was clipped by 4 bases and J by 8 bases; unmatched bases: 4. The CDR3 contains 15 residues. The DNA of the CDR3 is TGTGCCAGCAGTTCGGGACTAGCGGGGGGGGACACCCAGTACTTC. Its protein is CASSSGLAGGDTQYF.

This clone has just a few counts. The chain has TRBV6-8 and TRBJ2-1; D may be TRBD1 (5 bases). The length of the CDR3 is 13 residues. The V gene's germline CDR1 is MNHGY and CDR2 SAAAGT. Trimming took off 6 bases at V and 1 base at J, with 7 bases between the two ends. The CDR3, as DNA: TGTGCCAGCAGGCAGGGATCCTACAATGAGCAGTTCTTC. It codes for CASRQGSYNEQFF.

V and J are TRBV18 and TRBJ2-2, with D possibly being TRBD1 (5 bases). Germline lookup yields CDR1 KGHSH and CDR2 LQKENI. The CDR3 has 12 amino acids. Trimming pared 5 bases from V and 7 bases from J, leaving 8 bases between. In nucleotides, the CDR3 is TGTGCCAGCTCAACCAGGGTCGGGGAGCTGTTTTTT. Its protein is CASSTRVGELFF. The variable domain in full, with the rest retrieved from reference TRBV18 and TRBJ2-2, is NAGVMQNPRHLVRRRGQEARLRCSPMKGHSHVYWYRQLPEEGLKFMVYLQKENIIDESGMPKERFSAEFPKEGPSILRIQQVVRGDSAAYFCASSTRVGELFFGEGSRLTVL.

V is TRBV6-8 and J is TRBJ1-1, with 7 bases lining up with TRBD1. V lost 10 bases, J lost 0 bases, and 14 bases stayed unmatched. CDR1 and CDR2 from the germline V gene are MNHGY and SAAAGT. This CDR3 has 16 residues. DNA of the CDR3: TGTGCCATCAGCTCCGGGACAGCTAGCTTGAACACTGAAGCTTTCTTT. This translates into CAISSGTASLNTEAFF.

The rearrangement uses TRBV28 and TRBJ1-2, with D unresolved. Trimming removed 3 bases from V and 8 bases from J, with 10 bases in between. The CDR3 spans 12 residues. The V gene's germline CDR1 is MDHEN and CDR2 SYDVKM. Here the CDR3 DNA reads TGTGCCAGCAGTTTGGGTTTTGAGGGCTACACCTTC. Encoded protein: CASSLGFEGYTF.